Sequencing of this T cell receptor beta chain was carried out in a study of blood T cell repertoires in COVID-19. Study overall: The United States, Italy and Spain supplied acute and convalescent COVID-19 samples. Sources were T cells, B-cell-depleted T cells, or PBMCs; the material itself was cDNA or gDNA.

Original processing methods: For nucleated cells, counts were estimated from reference gene primer amplification. Measured with immunoSEQ multiplex PCR; TCRdb has only the in-frame clones, and not every one. That table gives V, J and clone size, and the DNA gave D and trimming. The sample holds roughly 120,000 clones; 79% are singletons and the top ten take 3.5% to 4.5%. This clone was counted between two and nine times. V lost 8 bases and J 5 bases, leaving 16 bases between the germline ends. Per germline, CDR1 SGHTA and CDR2 FQGNSA. The CDR3 has 14 residues. This rearrangement joins TRBV7-2 to TRBJ2-1; perhaps TRBD2 as D (6 bases). Sequencing was carried out using peripheral blood. This TCR was sampled from a woman of 80 years or more with acute or convalescent COVID-19. The CDR3 DNA reads as TGTGCCAGCTCACAAGGGAGGAATAACAATGAGCAGTTCTTC. Amino acids: CASSQGRNNNEQFF.